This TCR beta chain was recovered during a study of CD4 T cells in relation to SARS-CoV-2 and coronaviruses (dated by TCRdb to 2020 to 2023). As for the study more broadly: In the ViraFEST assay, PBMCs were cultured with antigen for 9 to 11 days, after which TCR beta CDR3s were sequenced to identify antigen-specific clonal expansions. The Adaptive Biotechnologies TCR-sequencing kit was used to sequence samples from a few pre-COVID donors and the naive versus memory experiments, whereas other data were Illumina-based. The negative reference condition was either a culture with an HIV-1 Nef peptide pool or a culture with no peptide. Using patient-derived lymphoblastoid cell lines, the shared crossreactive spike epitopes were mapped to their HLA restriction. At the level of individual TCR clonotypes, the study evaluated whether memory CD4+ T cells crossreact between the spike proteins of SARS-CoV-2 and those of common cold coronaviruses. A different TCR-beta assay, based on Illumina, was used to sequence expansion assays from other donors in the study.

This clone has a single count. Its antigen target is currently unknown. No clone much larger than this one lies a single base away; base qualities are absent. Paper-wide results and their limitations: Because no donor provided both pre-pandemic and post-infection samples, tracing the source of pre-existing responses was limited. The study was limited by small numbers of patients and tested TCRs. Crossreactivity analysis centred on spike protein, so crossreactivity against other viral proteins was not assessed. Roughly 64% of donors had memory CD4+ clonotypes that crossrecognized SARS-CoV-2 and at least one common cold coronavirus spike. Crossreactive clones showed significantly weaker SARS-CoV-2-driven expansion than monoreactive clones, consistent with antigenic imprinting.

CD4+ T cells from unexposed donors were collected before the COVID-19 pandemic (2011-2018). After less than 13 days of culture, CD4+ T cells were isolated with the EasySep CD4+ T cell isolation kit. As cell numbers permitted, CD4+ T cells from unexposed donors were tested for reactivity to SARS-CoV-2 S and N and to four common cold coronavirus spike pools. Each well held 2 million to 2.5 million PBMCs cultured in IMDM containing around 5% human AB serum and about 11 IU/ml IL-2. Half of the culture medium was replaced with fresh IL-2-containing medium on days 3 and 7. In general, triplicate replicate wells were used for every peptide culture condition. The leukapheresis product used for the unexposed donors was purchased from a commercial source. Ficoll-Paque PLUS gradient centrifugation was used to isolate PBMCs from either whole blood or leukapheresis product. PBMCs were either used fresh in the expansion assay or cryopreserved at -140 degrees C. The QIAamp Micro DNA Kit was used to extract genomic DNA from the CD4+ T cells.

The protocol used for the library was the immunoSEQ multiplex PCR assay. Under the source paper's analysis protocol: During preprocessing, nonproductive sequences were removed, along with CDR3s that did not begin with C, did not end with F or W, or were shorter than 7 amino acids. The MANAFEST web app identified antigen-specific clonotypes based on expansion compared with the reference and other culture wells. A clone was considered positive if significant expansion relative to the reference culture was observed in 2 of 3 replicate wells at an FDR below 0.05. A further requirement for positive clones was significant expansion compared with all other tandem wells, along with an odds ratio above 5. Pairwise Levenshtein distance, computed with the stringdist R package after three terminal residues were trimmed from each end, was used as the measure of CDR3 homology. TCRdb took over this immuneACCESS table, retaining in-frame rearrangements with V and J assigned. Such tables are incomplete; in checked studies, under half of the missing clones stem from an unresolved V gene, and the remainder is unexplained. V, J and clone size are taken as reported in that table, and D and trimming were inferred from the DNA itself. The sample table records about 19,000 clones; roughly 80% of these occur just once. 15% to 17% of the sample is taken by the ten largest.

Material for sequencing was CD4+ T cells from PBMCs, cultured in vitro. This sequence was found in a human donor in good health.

The DNA reads TGTGCCAGCCACCGGACGGGCCAAGAGACCCAGTACTTC. It codes for CASHRTGQETQYF. Recombination linked TRBV12-3 or TRBV12-4 to TRBJ2-5, with no confident D gene call. The V end loses 8 bases and the J end loses 1 base, and a stretch of 11 bases separates them. Inclusive of the bounding cysteine and phenylalanine, the CDR3 is 13 residues long. The sequence is cut down to CDR3 DNA, 39 bases in frame from base 1.